What follows are 31 T cell receptor beta chains derived from one specimen sequenced in a study of T-cell reconstitution after alpha-beta-depleted transplantation in children. During its preparation, the TCRbeta library received unique molecular identifiers. TCRdb re-analysed the PCR reads in MiXCR, keeping a single row per CDR3 protein. The table records roughly 180,000 distinct CDR3 sequences, around 10% of them present only once. Source: PBMCs, taken before TCRalphabeta/CD19-depleted stem cell transplant. The receptors originated from a boy between 2 and 15 years old with acute myeloid leukemia, due to receive a stem cell transplant.

Ten or more counts support this clonotype. The chain couples TRBV6-5 to TRBJ1-6, with D possibly TRBD1 on 5 matching bases. This CDR3 has 14 residues. Trimming left V 3 bases short and J 9 bases short, with 12 bases between. Germline CDR1 and CDR2: MNHEY and SVGAGI. The CDR3 DNA reads as TGTGCCAGCAGTTATTCCAGGGCTAGTTCACCCCTCCACTTT. Translating it yields CASSYSRASSPLHF.

This clonotype was counted at least ten times. The chain recombines TRBV20-1 with TRBJ2-1; no firm D call. The CDR3 extends over 15 amino acids. The V gene lost 0 bases and the J gene lost 0 bases, with 9 bases spanning the gap. CDR1 and CDR2 (germline): DFQATT, SNEGSKA (reference sequence). In DNA, the CDR3 is TGCAGTGCTAGAGAAGCTCGGAGCTCCTACAATGAGCAGTTCTTC. Protein sequence: CSAREARSSYNEQFF.

This clonotype was counted many times. This chain's CDR3 is CSAPAQEAGVLDTQYF. CDR3 coding DNA: TGCAGTGCTCCCGCGCAAGAAGCGGGAGTCTTAGATACGCAGTATTTT. The chain employs TRBV20-1 and TRBJ2-3; 8 bases are a match to TRBD2. V lost 5 bases, J lost 5 bases, and 15 bases stayed unmatched. The CDR3 runs 16 residues. Germline CDR1 reads DFQATT; CDR2 reads SNEGSKA (reference sequence).

In this sample, this clonotype turned up many times. This chain uses TRBV24-1 with TRBJ2-1; D gene unclear. The CDR3 sequence is 15 residues long. Germline CDR1 is KGHDR and CDR2 is SFDVKD. Trimming stripped 3 bases from V and 5 bases from J, with 13 bases between. CDR3 in amino acids: CATSDPSLNDNEQFF. The CDR3, as DNA: TGTGCCACCAGTGATCCAAGCTTGAACGACAATGAGCAGTTCTTC.

Details on this clonotype: An end of the junction does not agree with germline; a read error may underlie this. The rearrangement links TRBV20-1 to TRBJ2-1; the D call may be TRBD1 or TRBD2 (6 bases each). This CDR3 spans 16 amino acids. CDR1 and CDR2 from the germline V gene are DFQATT and SNEGSKA (reference sequence). CDR3: CCAREQTGRSYNEQFF. CDR3 nucleotide sequence: TGCTGTGCTAGAGAACAAACAGGGAGGTCCTACAATGAGCAGTTCTTC.

This clonotype occurred many times. J is TRBJ2-1 and V is TRBV7-2, with 11 bases that match TRBD2. The J segment lost 5 bases and the V segment lost 5 bases, leaving 8 bases of the junction unmatched. CDR1 and CDR2 (germline): SGHTA, FQGNSA. The length of the CDR3 is 16 residues. DNA of the CDR3: TGTGCCAGCAGCCCCCCGGGACTAGCGGTGAACAATGAGCAGTTCTTC. Translated, it gives CASSPPGLAVNNEQFF.

This clonotype was recorded at least ten times. The chain combines TRBV7-8 with TRBJ1-5, with a possible D match to TRBD1 (5 bases). V was pared by 3 bases and J by 7 bases, with 13 bases between. This CDR3 region has 14 residues. Per the germline V gene, CDR1 is SGHVS and CDR2 is FQNEAQ. The CDR3 sequence: CASSFITGGQPQHF. CDR3 nucleotide sequence: TGTGCCAGCAGCTTTATCACGGGGGGACAGCCCCAGCATTTT.

This clonotype was detected many times. The genes are TRBV7-3 and TRBJ1-2, with D unresolved. This CDR3 spans 15 amino acids. Germline CDR1 reads SGHTA; CDR2 reads FQGTGA. Trimming took 5 bases from V and 8 from J, leaving 21 bases between them. The CDR3 here is CASSNTGSNVFGYTF. The CDR3 DNA reads TGTGCCAGCAGCAACACCGGAAGCAACGTATTCGGCTACACCTTC.

In its sample, this clonotype was seen many times. This sequence joins TRBV2 and TRBJ1-1; D is possibly TRBD1 (5 bases). The germline gives CDR1 SNHLY, CDR2 FYNNEI. Trimming removed 9 bases at V and 7 bases at J, with 27 bases between. CDR3 length: 16 amino acids. DNA for the CDR3: TGTGCCAGTAGCGCCTTAGGCGGGGCCCTATGGTATGAAGCTTTCTTT. Its translation is CASSALGGALWYEAFF.

This chain links TRBV3-1 with TRBJ2-3; 9 bases map to TRBD2. Germline V gene data show CDR1 as LGHDT and CDR2 as YNNKEL (reference sequence). The J segment lost 5 bases and the V segment lost 8 bases, leaving 8 bases of the junction unmatched. This CDR3 spans 14 amino acids. CDR3 loop: CASGPGLAKDTQYF. The CDR3 region has the DNA TGTGCCAGCGGCCCGGGACTAGCCAAAGATACGCAGTATTTT.

Comments on this clonotype: Possible read error: a much larger clone is one base away. This chain links TRBV5-2 with TRBJ2-7; the tabulated D call, TRBD1, remains unverified against the DNA. TRBV5-2 is labeled a pseudogene. The CDR3 loop spans 13 amino acids. Written as DNA, the CDR3 is TGTGCCAGGGGACAGATCAGCTCCTACGAGCAGTACTTC. This translates into CARGQISSYEQYF.

The table lists this clonotype with many counts. This chain links TRBV20-1 with TRBJ2-1, with TRBD2 matching 16 bases. Germline V gene lookup returns CDR1 DFQATT and CDR2 SNEGSKA (reference sequence). J gave up 5 bases and V 1 base, and 5 bases lay outside the gene matches. The CDR3 spans 17 residues. The CDR3 nucleotides are TGCAGTGCTAGAGTGGGACTAGCGGGAGGGTTGAACAATGAGCAGTTCTTC. Its translation: CSARVGLAGGLNNEQFF.

This chain links TRBV6-5 with TRBJ2-7; D not certain. The V gene lost 6 bases and the J gene lost 3 bases, with 9 bases spanning the gap. Germline CDR1 MNHEY, CDR2 SVGAGI. CDR3 length equals 12 residues. DNA for the CDR3: TGTGCCAGCAGGGATGGGCTCTACGAGCAGTACTTC. As protein: CASRDGLYEQYF.

This clonotype was picked up many times. CDR3 bases: TGTGCTACAACCCCGGCAGAGCCTAACTATGGCTACACCTTC. Translation gives CATTPAEPNYGYTF. The J gene is TRBJ1-2, the V gene TRBV7-7, with D hard to call. This CDR3 contains 14 residues. Germline V gene sequence: CDR1 SSHAT, CDR2 FNYEAQ (reference sequence).

This clonotype showed up many times. The chain joins TRBV20-1 to TRBJ2-5; no definite D call. Trimming stripped 3 bases from V and 5 bases from J, with 13 bases between. Germline V gene data show CDR1 as DFQATT and CDR2 as SNEGSKA (reference sequence). The CDR3 has 13 residues. The DNA for the CDR3 is TGCAGTGCTAGTAGGGCAGCCCGGGAGACCCAGTACTTC. Its protein is CSASRAARETQYF.

This clonotype has a count of ten or more. V gene TRBV28 combines with J gene TRBJ1-4; no reliable D call. V lost 6 bases and J lost 6, with 8 bases in between. This CDR3 spans 12 amino acids. CDR1 is MDHEN, CDR2 SYDVKM, per germline. CDR3 DNA: TGTGCCAGCAGCCCGCGGGATGAAAAACTGTTTTTT. The encoded protein is CASSPRDEKLFF.

The table lists this clonotype with many counts. The chain links TRBV20-1 to TRBJ1-2, with 9 positions matching TRBD1. Germline lookup yields CDR1 DFQATT and CDR2 SNEGSKA (reference sequence). After removal of 5 bases from V and 0 bases from J, the junction contained 1 base not matched to a gene. The CDR3 contains 13 residues. The CDR3, as DNA: TGCAGTGCTGGGGACAGGGCTAACTATGGCTACACCTTC. The encoded protein is CSAGDRANYGYTF.

This clonotype occurred many times. V usage is TRBV7-9 and J usage is TRBJ2-3; a possible D gene is TRBD2 (5 bases). The CDR3 has 15 amino acids. V was pared by 5 bases and J by 8 bases, with 20 bases between. Germline CDR1 is SEHNR and CDR2 is FQNEAQ (reference sequence). The DNA of the CDR3 is TGTGCCAGCAGCCCTTCCGGTAGCTACGGGGTTACGCAGTATTTT. This gives the protein CASSPSGSYGVTQYF.

This clonotype was seen at least ten times. The gene calls are TRBV20-1 and TRBJ2-3; TRBD2 agrees at 7 bases. Germline V gene lookup returns CDR1 DFQATT and CDR2 SNEGSKA (reference sequence). The V segment lost 4 bases and the J segment 1 base; nucleotides outside the gene matches: 2. The CDR3 spans 13 residues. CDR3: CSANRGGTDTQYF. The DNA for the CDR3 is TGCAGTGCTAACCGGGGGGGCACAGATACGCAGTATTTT.

This clonotype has ten or more counts. This chain connects TRBV20-1 to TRBJ2-7; 7 bases map to TRBD1. V dropped 5 bases and J dropped 0; count of bases not matched to a gene: 7. The CDR3 is 14 amino acids. The V gene's germline CDR1 is DFQATT and CDR2 SNEGSKA (reference sequence). The CDR3 spells CSASRDRDSYEQYF. In nucleotides, the CDR3 is TGCAGTGCTTCCCGGGACAGAGACTCCTACGAGCAGTACTTC.

This clonotype was seen at least ten times. J is TRBJ2-2 and V is TRBV5-1; D call uncertain. From germline, CDR1 is SGHRS and CDR2 YFSETQ. The CDR3 loop spans 16 amino acids. The ends were cut back, 0 bases at V and 1 base at J, with 10 bases in the middle. CDR3 coding DNA: TGCGCCAGCAGCTTGGTAGCAGGATTGAACACCGGGGAGCTGTTTTTT. Amino acid sequence: CASSLVAGLNTGELFF.

This clonotype was counted at least ten times. This chain links TRBV5-1 with TRBJ1-1; D call uncertain. CDR1 is SGHRS, CDR2 YFSETQ, per germline. The CDR3 loop spans 17 amino acids. Trimming left V 3 bases short and J 0 bases short, with 18 bases between. CDR3: CASSSSGESFMNTEAFF. In nucleotides, the CDR3 is TGCGCCAGCAGCTCGAGTGGGGAGAGCTTTATGAACACTGAAGCTTTCTTT.

In the case of this clonotype: At one of its ends the junction is not consistent with the germline gene, which may arise from a read error. The rearrangement links TRBV7-9 to TRBJ2-3; 8 bases are shared with TRBD1. Germline values: CDR1 SEHNR, CDR2 FQNEAQ (reference sequence). The CDR3 spans 17 residues. The CDR3 DNA is TGTGCCAGCAGCCCAAAGCCCGGGACAGGACTCCCTGGTACGCATTATTTT. Its protein is CASSPKPGTGLPGTHYF.

This clonotype was counted at least ten times. The CDR3 spells CASSYAEVPGYTF. DNA for the CDR3: TGTGCCAGCAGTTACGCCGAGGTTCCTGGCTACACCTTC. The chain joins TRBV6-2 or TRBV6-3 to TRBJ1-2, with D hard to call. The CDR3 sequence is 13 residues long. Germline V gene lookup returns CDR1 MNHEY and CDR2 SVGEGT. V lost 2 bases and J 7 bases, leaving 11 bases between the germline ends.

In its sample, this clonotype was seen many times. This chain joins TRBV7-9 and TRBJ2-3; TRBD1 agrees at 7 bases. The CDR3 spans 14 residues. V lost 7 bases to trimming and J lost 2 bases; unmatched junction nucleotides: 6. Germline V CDR1 and CDR2: SEHNR, FQNEAQ (reference sequence). The CDR3 bases are TGTGCCAGCACCGCCGGGACAGACACAGATACGCAGTATTTT. Translating gives CASTAGTDTDTQYF. The complete variable domain, with remaining parts taken from reference TRBV7-9 and TRBJ2-3, reads DTGVSQNPRHKITKRGQNVTFRCDPISEHNRLYWYRQTLGQGPEFLTYFQNEAQLEKSRLLSDRFSAERPKGSFSTLEIQRTEQGDSAMYLCASTAGTDTDTQYFGPGTRLTVL.

The chain has TRBV27 and TRBJ2-1, with D possibly matching TRBD2 (5 bases). CDR3 length equals 15 residues. V gave up 6 bases and J gave up 2 bases, with 14 bases separating them. Germline-derived CDR1 and CDR2 are MNHEY and SMNVEV (reference sequence). CDR3 in amino acids: CASRVRWEPYNEQFF. The CDR3 DNA reads as TGTGCCAGCAGAGTCCGGTGGGAGCCCTACAATGAGCAGTTCTTC.

In this sample, this clonotype turned up many times. CDR3: CASSYAGGFGREQYF. The CDR3 DNA sequence: TGTGCCAGCAGTTATGCGGGAGGGTTTGGGCGCGAGCAGTACTTC. The rearrangement uses TRBV6-5 and TRBJ2-7; TRBD2 agrees at 9 bases. Germline V gene data show CDR1 as MNHEY and CDR2 as SVGAGI. The CDR3 has 15 amino acids. V gave up 3 bases and J gave up 6 bases; unmatched junction bases: 9.

The table lists this clonotype with many counts. CDR3 protein: CASSQLAGAPETQYF. CDR3 sequence (DNA): TGTGCCAGCAGCCAACTAGCGGGAGCGCCAGAGACCCAGTACTTC. The chain uses TRBV12-3 or TRBV12-4 and TRBJ2-5; 11 nucleotides match TRBD2. V trimming: 6 bases; J trimming: 4 bases; junction bases outside the gene matches: 7. The CDR3 is 15 residues long.

This clonotype was seen repeatedly, ten times or more. This chain links TRBV5-1 with TRBJ1-5; D possibly corresponds to TRBD1 (6 bases). This CDR3 contains 15 residues. The germline CDR1 and CDR2 sequences are SGHRS and YFSETQ. Trimming pared 4 bases from V and 6 bases from J, leaving 17 bases between. Here the CDR3 DNA reads TGCGCCAGCAGCCCCTTAGGAGGGGGTGGTCAGCCCCAGCATTTT. This sequence encodes CASSPLGGGGQPQHF.

This clonotype was picked up many times. This chain joins TRBV18 and TRBJ2-1; 7 bases map to TRBD2. Germline values: CDR1 KGHSH, CDR2 LQKENI. This CDR3 is built from 12 residues. J was trimmed by 10 bases and V by 3 bases; bases with no gene match: 3. CDR3 region: CASSPYGGEQFF. In DNA form, the CDR3 reads TGTGCCAGCTCACCCTACGGGGGGGAGCAGTTCTTC.

This clonotype was counted ten times or more. This chain connects TRBV5-1 to TRBJ2-2; 8 nucleotides line up with TRBD2. The CDR3 sequence is 16 residues long. Germline CDR1 SGHRS, CDR2 YFSETQ. J lost 1 base, V lost 2 bases, and 4 bases had no gene match. The CDR3 DNA sequence: TGCGCCAGCAGCTTCGGTAGCGGGGTGAACACCGGGGAGCTGTTTTTT. Its translation: CASSFGSGVNTGELFF. Drawing the rest from reference TRBV5-1 and TRBJ2-2, the complete variable domain is KAGVTQTPRYLIKTRGQQVTLSCSPISGHRSVSWYQQTPGQGLQFLFEYFSETQRNKGNFPGRFSGRQFSNSRSEMNVSTLELGDSALYLCASSFGSGVNTGELFFGEGSRLTVL.